This T cell receptor (beta chain) was identified during a study of cytomegalovirus exposure and HLA in healthy donors. PCR amplification relied on 60 Vbeta primers (plus 13 Jbeta primers). Generated by immunoSEQ multiplex PCR, the TCRdb table keeps only in-frame clones and is missing some. The sample shows some 140,000 clones, approximately 62% of them seen only once. CDR1 SEHNR and CDR2 FQNEAQ come from the germline V gene (reference sequence). The CDR3 has 11 residues. Whole-study findings and limits: TCR beta chains associated with HLA were, in a later analysis, more clonally expanded than equally common others.

CMV serostatus was not recorded for this donor. With regard to this clone: What it binds is unknown.

The rearrangement joins TRBV7-9 to TRBJ2-5; the D is unclear. Sequencing was performed on PBMCs. The sequence derives from a human donor in good health. CDR3 protein: CGGSYQETQYF. The DNA for the CDR3 is TGTGGAGGATCGTACCAAGAGACCCAGTACTTC.